Presented here are 14 T cell receptor beta chains from one specimen sequenced in a study of T cell repertoires in cytomegalovirus infection. Each CDR3 protein gets one entry after TCRdb re-called the reads with MiXCR. The sample holds around 360,000 distinct CDR3 sequences; 34% are singletons and the top ten take approximately 15%. These receptors' targets are unknown. Here the sequenced sample was cultured PBMCs, taken from culture after CMV antigen stimulation. The receptors were sampled from a human donor in good health (CMV status not recorded). Some clones in this sample may be carry-over from other donors' samples.

This chain connects TRBV27 to TRBJ2-4; D remains ambiguous. The CDR3 consists of 17 residues. The germline V gene has CDR1 MNHEY and CDR2 SMNVEV (reference sequence). Trimming stripped 2 bases from V and 3 bases from J, with 17 bases between. This CDR3 is CASSLSYGEYVKNIQYF. DNA of the CDR3: TGTGCCAGCAGTTTAAGTTATGGCGAGTACGTCAAAAACATTCAGTACTTC.

This rearrangement joins TRBV27 to TRBJ1-1; D is undetermined. The CDR3 extends over 14 amino acids. V lost 2 bases, J lost 7 bases, and 14 bases lay in between. Germline V CDR1 and CDR2: MNHEY, SMNVEV (reference sequence). The CDR3 sequence: CASSLTWTKSEAFF. CDR3 coding DNA: TGTGCCAGCAGTTTAACTTGGACGAAGAGTGAAGCTTTCTTT.

The DNA for the CDR3 is TGTGCCAGCCGGCCGGACGCCAAAATGCATACGCAGTATTTT. Protein sequence: CASRPDAKMHTQYF. The genes are TRBV5-6 and TRBJ2-3; no clear D. The CDR3 has 14 residues. V lost 7 bases and J 7 bases, leaving 19 bases between the germline ends. The germline V gene has CDR1 SGHDT and CDR2 YYEEEE.

The J gene is TRBJ1-2, the V gene TRBV20-1, with unresolved D. Germline values: CDR1 DFQATT, CDR2 SNEGSKA (reference sequence). There are 14 residues in the CDR3. Trimming cost V 0 bases and J 8 bases, with 16 bases left between them. In DNA, the CDR3 is TGCAGTGCTAGAGATAGGAAGGACGGACTGGGCTACACCTTC. Its protein product is CSARDRKDGLGYTF.

This clonotype appeared many times. The chain uses TRBV28 and TRBJ1-5; D unclear. Germline CDR1 and CDR2: MDHEN and SYDVKM. This CDR3 has 12 amino acids. V was pared by 2 bases and J by 4 bases, with 3 bases between. DNA for the CDR3: TGTGCCAGCAGTTTACTAAATCAGCCCCAGCATTTT. Protein sequence: CASSLLNQPQHF.

The chain joins TRBV4-1 to TRBJ2-1; 7 nucleotides agree with TRBD2. This CDR3 has 15 amino acids. V gave up 4 bases and J gave up 6 bases; unmatched junction bases: 9. Germline loops: CDR1 MGHRA, CDR2 YSYEKL. CDR3 loop: CASSPSPGRGNEQFF. The DNA for the CDR3 is TGCGCCAGCAGCCCCAGTCCAGGGAGGGGCAATGAGCAGTTCTTC.

This clonotype was seen ten or more times. The chain is built from TRBV28 and TRBJ1-2; no clear D gene. Trimming removed 5 bases from V and 7 bases from J, with 23 bases in between. The CDR3 is 16 amino acids. Germline lookup yields CDR1 MDHEN and CDR2 SYDVKM. CDR3 sequence (DNA): TGTGCCAGCAGTCCAACACGCCCGGCGGGCTCTAGTGGCTACACCTTC. Translating it yields CASSPTRPAGSSGYTF.

This clonotype was seen many times. J is TRBJ2-5 and V is TRBV28; TRBD1 might be the D (5 bases). Looked up from germline, CDR1 is MDHEN and CDR2 is SYDVKM. Trimming took off 4 bases at V and 7 bases at J, with 7 bases between the two ends. This CDR3 is 11 amino acids long. The CDR3 nucleotides read TGTGCCAGCAGTTCTCAGGGGACCCAGTACTTC. Protein product: CASSSQGTQYF.

The V and J genes are TRBV28 and TRBJ2-1, with 8 nucleotides matching TRBD2. Germline lookup yields CDR1 MDHEN and CDR2 SYDVKM. V lost 5 bases, J lost 9 bases, and 12 bases stayed unmatched. The CDR3 has 15 amino acids. DNA for the CDR3: TGTGCCAGCAGTACCCTGGGAAGCGGGAGTTCTGAGCAGTTCTTC. It encodes CASSTLGSGSSEQFF.

CDR3 amino acids: CASRPTGTRDGYTF. The CDR3, as DNA: TGTGCCAGCAGGCCTACCGGGACAAGAGATGGCTACACCTTC. The V gene is TRBV7-6, the J gene TRBJ1-2, with a weak D call TRBD1 (6 bases). This CDR3 has 14 residues. Germline V gene sequence: CDR1 SGHVS, CDR2 FNYEAQ. The ends were cut back, 6 bases at V and 6 bases at J, with 17 bases in the middle.

This chain connects TRBV3-1 to TRBJ1-5; TRBD1 might be the D (5 bases). CDR3 length: 14 residues. Germline CDR1 LGHDT, CDR2 YNNKEL (reference sequence). V was clipped by 4 bases and J by 2 bases, with 9 bases between them. CDR3 amino acids: CASSPMGGNQPQHF. CDR3 in DNA: TGTGCCAGCAGCCCGATGGGGGGCAATCAGCCCCAGCATTTT.

This sequence joins TRBV12-3 or TRBV12-4 and TRBJ2-1, with 8 bases that match TRBD2. This CDR3 contains 13 residues. V shed 7 bases, J shed 7 bases, and the junction held 6 bases outside the gene matches. The CDR3 spells CASKVAGRNEQFF. For the CDR3, the DNA is TGTGCCAGCAAGGTAGCGGGAAGGAATGAGCAGTTCTTC.

In nucleotides, the CDR3 is TGTGCCAGCAGTGAAGTGGGCACAGGCCTATATGAAAAACTGTTTTTT. The encoded protein is CASSEVGTGLYEKLFF. V usage is TRBV2 and J usage is TRBJ1-4; D perhaps matches TRBD1 (5 bases). This CDR3 contains 16 residues. Trimming stripped 1 base from V and 6 bases from J, with 15 bases between. CDR1 is SNHLY, CDR2 FYNNEI, per germline.

The chain links TRBV12-3 or TRBV12-4 to TRBJ2-2, with 10 bases that match TRBD1. V gave up 3 bases and J gave up 6 bases; unmatched junction bases: 4. The CDR3 covers 15 residues. This CDR3 is CASSFGTGVAGELFF. CDR3 bases: TGTGCCAGCAGTTTCGGGACAGGGGTTGCCGGGGAGCTGTTTTTT.